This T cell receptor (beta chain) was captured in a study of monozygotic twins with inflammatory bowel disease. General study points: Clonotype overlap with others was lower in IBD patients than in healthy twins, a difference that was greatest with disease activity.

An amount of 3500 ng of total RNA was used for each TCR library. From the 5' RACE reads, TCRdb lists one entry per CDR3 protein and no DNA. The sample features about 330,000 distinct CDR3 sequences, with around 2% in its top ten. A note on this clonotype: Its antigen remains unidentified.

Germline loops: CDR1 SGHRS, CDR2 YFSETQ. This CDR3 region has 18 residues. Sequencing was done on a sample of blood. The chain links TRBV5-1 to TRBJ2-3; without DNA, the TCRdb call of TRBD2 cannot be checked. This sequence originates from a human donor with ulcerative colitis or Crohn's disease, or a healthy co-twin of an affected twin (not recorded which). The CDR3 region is CASSLAPGTSGIADTQYF. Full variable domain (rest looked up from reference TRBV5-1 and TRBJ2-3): KAGVTQTPRYLIKTRGQQVTLSCSPISGHRSVSWYQQTPGQGLQFLFEYFSETQRNKGNFPGRFSGRQFSNSRSEMNVSTLELGDSALYLCASSLAPGTSGIADTQYFGPGTRLTVL.